This TCR beta chain originates from a study of T cells in Graves' hyperthyroidism and ophthalmopathy. Graves' hyperthyroidism is called stable when ophthalmopathy does not progress within 18 months. From approximately 9.5 ml of fresh peripheral blood, PBMCs were isolated. Germline loops: CDR1 LGHDT, CDR2 YNNKEL (reference sequence). CDR3 size: 15 residues. Germline trimming cut 3 bases from V and 0 bases from J; bases unmatched to any gene: 4. There were TCR beta CDR3 regions amplified from RNA transcripts. RT-PCR in the first round (using the HTBI primer set) targeted the TCR CDR3. Each CDR3 protein gets one entry after TCRdb re-called the multiplex PCR reads with MiXCR. The sample has around 420,000 distinct CDR3 sequences, 15% to 19% seen once.

This sequence originates from a woman aged 18 to 35 with Graves' hyperthyroidism. Source material: blood. V and J are TRBV3-1 and TRBJ2-5, with 7 bases aligning to TRBD2. CDR3 nucleotides: TGTGCCAGCAGCCAGGCGGGGGTGTACCAAGAGACCCAGTACTTC. This sequence encodes CASSQAGVYQETQYF.